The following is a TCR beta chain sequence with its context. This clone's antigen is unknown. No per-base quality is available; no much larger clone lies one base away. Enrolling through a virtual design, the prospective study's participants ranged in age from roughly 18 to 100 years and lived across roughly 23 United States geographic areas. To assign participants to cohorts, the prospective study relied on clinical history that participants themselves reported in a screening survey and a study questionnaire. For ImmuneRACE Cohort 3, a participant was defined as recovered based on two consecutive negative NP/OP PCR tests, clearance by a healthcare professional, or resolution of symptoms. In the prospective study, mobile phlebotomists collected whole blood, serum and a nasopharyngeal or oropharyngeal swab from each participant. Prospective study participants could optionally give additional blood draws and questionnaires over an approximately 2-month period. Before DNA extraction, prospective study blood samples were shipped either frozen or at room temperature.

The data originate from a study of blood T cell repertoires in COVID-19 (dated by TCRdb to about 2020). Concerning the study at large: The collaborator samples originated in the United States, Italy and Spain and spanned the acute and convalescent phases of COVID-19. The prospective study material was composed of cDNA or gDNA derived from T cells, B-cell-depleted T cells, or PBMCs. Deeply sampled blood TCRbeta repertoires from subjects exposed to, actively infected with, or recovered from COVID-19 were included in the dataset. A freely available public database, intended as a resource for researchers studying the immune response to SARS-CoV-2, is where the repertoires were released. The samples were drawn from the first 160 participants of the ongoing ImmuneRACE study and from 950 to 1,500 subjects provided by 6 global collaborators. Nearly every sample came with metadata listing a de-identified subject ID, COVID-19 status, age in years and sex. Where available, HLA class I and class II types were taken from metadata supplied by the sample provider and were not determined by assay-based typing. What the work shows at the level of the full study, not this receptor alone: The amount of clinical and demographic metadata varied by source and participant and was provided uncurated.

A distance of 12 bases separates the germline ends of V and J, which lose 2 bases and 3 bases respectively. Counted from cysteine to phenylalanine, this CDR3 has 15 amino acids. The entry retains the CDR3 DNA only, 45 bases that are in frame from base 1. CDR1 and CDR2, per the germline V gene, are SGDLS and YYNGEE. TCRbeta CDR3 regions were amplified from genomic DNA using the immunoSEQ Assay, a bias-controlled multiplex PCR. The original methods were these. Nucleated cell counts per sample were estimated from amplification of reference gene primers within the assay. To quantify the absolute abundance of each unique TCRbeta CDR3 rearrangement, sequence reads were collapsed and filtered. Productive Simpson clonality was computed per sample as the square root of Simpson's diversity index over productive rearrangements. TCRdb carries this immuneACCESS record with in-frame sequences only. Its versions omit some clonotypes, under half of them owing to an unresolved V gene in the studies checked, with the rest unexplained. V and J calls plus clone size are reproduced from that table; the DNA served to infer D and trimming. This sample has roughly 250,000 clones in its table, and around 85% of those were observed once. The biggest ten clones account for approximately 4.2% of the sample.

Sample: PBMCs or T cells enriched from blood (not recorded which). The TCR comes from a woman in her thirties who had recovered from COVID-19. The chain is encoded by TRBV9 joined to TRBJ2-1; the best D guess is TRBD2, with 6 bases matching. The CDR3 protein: CASSVAGTVYNEQFF. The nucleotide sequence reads TGTGCCAGCAGCGTCGCGGGGACTGTCTACAATGAGCAGTTCTTC.